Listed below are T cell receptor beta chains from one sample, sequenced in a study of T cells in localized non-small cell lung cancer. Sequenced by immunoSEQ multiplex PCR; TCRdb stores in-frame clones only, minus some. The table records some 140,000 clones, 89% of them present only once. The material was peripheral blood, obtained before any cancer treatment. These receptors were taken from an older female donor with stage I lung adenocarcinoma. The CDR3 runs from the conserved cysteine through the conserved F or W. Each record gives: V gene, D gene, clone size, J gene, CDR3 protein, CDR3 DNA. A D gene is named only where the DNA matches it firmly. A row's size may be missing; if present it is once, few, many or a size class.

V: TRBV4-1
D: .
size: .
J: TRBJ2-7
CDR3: CASSQVTGSYEQYF
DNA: TGCGCCAGCAGCCAAGTTACAGGGTCGTACGAGCAGTACTTC

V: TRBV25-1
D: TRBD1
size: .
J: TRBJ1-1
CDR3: CASSPTGTRGTEAFF
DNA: TGTGCCAGCAGTCCGACAGGGACCCGGGGCACTGAAGCTTTCTTT

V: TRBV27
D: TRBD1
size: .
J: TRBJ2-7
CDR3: CASSSTGVGEQYF
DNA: TGTGCCAGCAGTTCCACAGGGGTAGGCGAGCAGTACTTC

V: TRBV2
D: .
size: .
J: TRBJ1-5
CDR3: CASSWDFFNQPQHF
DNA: TGTGCCAGCAGTTGGGACTTCTTCAATCAGCCCCAGCATTTT

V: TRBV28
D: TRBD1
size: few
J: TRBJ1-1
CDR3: CASSAPFGQVDPEAFF
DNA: TGTGCCAGCAGTGCGCCATTCGGACAGGTCGACCCGGAAGCTTTCTTT

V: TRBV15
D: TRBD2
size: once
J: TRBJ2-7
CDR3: CATSRVAGGPGEQYF
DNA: TGTGCCACCAGCAGAGTCGCGGGAGGGCCTGGGGAGCAGTACTTC

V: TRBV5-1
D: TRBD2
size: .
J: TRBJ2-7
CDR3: CASSLMTSRTYEQYF
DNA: TGCGCCAGCAGCTTGATGACTAGCCGAACCTACGAGCAGTACTTC

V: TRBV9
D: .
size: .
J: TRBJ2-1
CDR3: CASSVVQFYNEQFF
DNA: TGTGCCAGCAGCGTAGTACAGTTTTACAATGAGCAGTTCTTC

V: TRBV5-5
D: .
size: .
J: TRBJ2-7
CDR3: CASSLVGDEQYF
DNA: TGTGCCAGCAGCTTGGTAGGGGATGAGCAGTACTTC

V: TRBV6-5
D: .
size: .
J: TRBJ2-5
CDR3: CASRPRGAMGQTQYF
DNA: TGTGCCAGCAGACCCCGGGGGGCGATGGGACAGACCCAGTACTTC

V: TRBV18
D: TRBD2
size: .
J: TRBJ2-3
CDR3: CASSSGLAGGPNVGTDTQYF
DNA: TGTGCCAGCTCATCAGGACTAGCGGGAGGGCCTAATGTCGGGACAGATACGCAGTATTTT